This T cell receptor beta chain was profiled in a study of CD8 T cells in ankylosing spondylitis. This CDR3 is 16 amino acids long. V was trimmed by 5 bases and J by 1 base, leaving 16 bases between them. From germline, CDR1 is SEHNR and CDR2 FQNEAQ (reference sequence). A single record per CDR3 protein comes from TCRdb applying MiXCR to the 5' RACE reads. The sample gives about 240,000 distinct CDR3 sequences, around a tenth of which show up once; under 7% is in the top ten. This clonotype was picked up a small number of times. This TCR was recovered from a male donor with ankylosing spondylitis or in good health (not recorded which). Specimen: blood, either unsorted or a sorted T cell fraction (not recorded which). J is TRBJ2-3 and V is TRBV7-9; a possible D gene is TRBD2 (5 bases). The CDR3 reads CASSPGMASGTDTQYF. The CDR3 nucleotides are TGTGCCAGCAGCCCCGGGATGGCGTCGGGCACAGATACGCAGTATTTT. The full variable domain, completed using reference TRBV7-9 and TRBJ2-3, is DTGVSQNPRHKITKRGQNVTFRCDPISEHNRLYWYRQTLGQGPEFLTYFQNEAQLEKSRLLSDRFSAERPKGSFSTLEIQRTEQGDSAMYLCASSPGMASGTDTQYFGPGTRLTVL.